Listed below are T cell receptor beta chains from one sample, sequenced in a study of cytomegalovirus exposure and HLA in healthy donors. The data were produced by immunoSEQ multiplex PCR, yet TCRdb's version contains in-frame clones alone and is incomplete. The repertoire includes approximately 75,000 clones, approximately 80% of them detected once, and about 20% sits in the top ten. The sequenced sample was PBMCs. Source of these receptors: a man in his 70s in good health and CMV-seropositive. Both conserved end residues are part of each CDR3. A D gene is named only where the DNA matches it firmly. Clone size is stated in some rows and not others, as once, few, many or a class when expanded.

D gene: .
J gene: TRBJ2-1
V gene: TRBV4-2
clone size: .
CDR3 protein: CASSQGASSYNEQFF
CDR3 DNA: TGTGCCAGCAGCCAAGGGGCAAGCTCCTACAATGAGCAGTTCTTC

D gene: .
J gene: TRBJ2-7
V gene: TRBV7-2
clone size: .
CDR3 protein: CASSLSSGLNYEQYF
CDR3 DNA: TGTGCCAGCAGCTTAAGTTCGGGACTCAACTACGAGCAGTACTTC

D gene: TRBD2
J gene: TRBJ2-2
V gene: TRBV27
clone size: .
CDR3 protein: CARPTSGNTGELFF
CDR3 DNA: TGTGCCAGGCCGACTAGCGGGAACACCGGGGAGCTGTTTTTT

D gene: TRBD2
J gene: TRBJ2-1
V gene: TRBV9
clone size: .
CDR3 protein: CASSVGGLAGSYNEQFF
CDR3 DNA: TGTGCCAGCAGCGTAGGGGGACTAGCGGGGTCCTACAATGAGCAGTTCTTC

D gene: .
J gene: TRBJ2-7
V gene: TRBV30
clone size: once
CDR3 protein: CAWNAGTYEQYF
CDR3 DNA: TGTGCCTGGAATGCAGGGACTTACGAGCAGTACTTC

D gene: .
J gene: TRBJ1-5
V gene: TRBV30
clone size: .
CDR3 protein: CAWSRDAGGAQPQHF
CDR3 DNA: TGTGCCTGGAGTAGGGATGCGGGGGGAGCTCAGCCCCAGCATTTT

D gene: .
J gene: TRBJ2-5
V gene: TRBV7-9
clone size: .
CDR3 protein: CASSLRDKETQYF
CDR3 DNA: TGTGCCAGCAGCCTCAGGGACAAAGAGACCCAGTACTTC

D gene: TRBD1
J gene: TRBJ2-5
V gene: TRBV5-1
clone size: once
CDR3 protein: CATTGTGQETQYF
CDR3 DNA: TGCGCCACCACCGGGACAGGACAAGAGACCCAGTACTTC

D gene: .
J gene: TRBJ1-6
V gene: TRBV11-2
clone size: few
CDR3 protein: CASSLYQGDSPLHF
CDR3 DNA: TGTGCCAGCAGCTTATATCAGGGTGATTCACCCCTCCACTTT

D gene: TRBD1
J gene: TRBJ1-2
V gene: TRBV5-6
clone size: .
CDR3 protein: CASSTDRELYGYTF
CDR3 DNA: TGTGCCAGCAGCACCGACAGGGAACTCTATGGCTACACCTTC

D gene: TRBD1
J gene: TRBJ1-2
V gene: TRBV7-9
clone size: .
CDR3 protein: CASSFGGGAWGYTF
CDR3 DNA: TGTGCCAGCAGCTTCGGAGGGGGCGCATGGGGCTACACCTTC

D gene: .
J gene: TRBJ1-1
V gene: TRBV7-3
clone size: .
CDR3 protein: CASSLGAGNAEAFF
CDR3 DNA: TGTGCCAGCAGCTTAGGGGCGGGGAACGCTGAAGCTTTCTTT

D gene: .
J gene: TRBJ1-6
V gene: TRBV28
clone size: .
CDR3 protein: CASLQGNNSPLHF
CDR3 DNA: TGTGCCAGCCTACAGGGAAATAATTCACCCCTCCACTTT

D gene: TRBD1
J gene: TRBJ1-1
V gene: TRBV19
clone size: .
CDR3 protein: CASSIRAGGISEAFF
CDR3 DNA: TGTGCCAGTAGTATTAGGGCAGGGGGAATCTCTGAAGCTTTCTTT

D gene: .
J gene: TRBJ1-6
V gene: TRBV4-3
clone size: .
CDR3 protein: CASSPGTYYNSPLHF
CDR3 DNA: TGCGCCAGCAGCCCGGGGACATATTATAATTCACCCCTCCACTTT

D gene: TRBD1
J gene: TRBJ1-1
V gene: TRBV10-3
clone size: .
CDR3 protein: CATTGTGNTEAFF
CDR3 DNA: TGTGCCACCACGGGGACAGGTAACACTGAAGCTTTCTTT

D gene: .
J gene: TRBJ2-1
V gene: TRBV28
clone size: .
CDR3 protein: CASSYRAENWGEQFF
CDR3 DNA: TGTGCCAGCAGCTACAGGGCCGAGAACTGGGGTGAGCAGTTCTTC

D gene: TRBD2
J gene: TRBJ2-7
V gene: TRBV6-5
clone size: .
CDR3 protein: CAEPTSEDYEQYF
CDR3 DNA: TGTGCAGAACCGACTAGCGAAGACTACGAGCAGTACTTC

D gene: .
J gene: TRBJ1-2
V gene: TRBV28
clone size: .
CDR3 protein: CASSSNYGYTF
CDR3 DNA: TGTGCCAGTTCTTCTAACTATGGCTACACCTTC

D gene: TRBD1
J gene: TRBJ2-5
V gene: TRBV5-1
clone size: .
CDR3 protein: CASSLTGAGETQYF
CDR3 DNA: TGCGCCAGCAGCTTAACAGGGGCAGGGGAGACCCAGTACTTC

D gene: TRBD1
J gene: TRBJ1-5
V gene: TRBV6-1
clone size: .
CDR3 protein: CASSEALGQGKPQHF
CDR3 DNA: TGTGCCAGCAGTGAAGCACTGGGACAGGGGAAGCCCCAGCATTTT

D gene: TRBD1
J gene: TRBJ2-2
V gene: TRBV6-4
clone size: .
CDR3 protein: CASSEQGANTGELFF
CDR3 DNA: TGTGCCAGCAGCGAACAGGGGGCAAACACCGGGGAGCTGTTTTTT

D gene: .
J gene: TRBJ2-1
V gene: TRBV6-5
clone size: .
CDR3 protein: CASRKSRDSYNEQFF
CDR3 DNA: TGTGCCAGCAGAAAATCCCGGGACTCCTACAATGAGCAGTTCTTC

D gene: TRBD1
J gene: TRBJ1-2
V gene: TRBV10-3
clone size: .
CDR3 protein: CAISESAQGVYGYTF
CDR3 DNA: TGTGCCATCAGTGAGTCGGCACAGGGGGTCTATGGCTACACCTTC

D gene: .
J gene: TRBJ1-6
V gene: TRBV5-4
clone size: .
CDR3 protein: CASRPGSNSPLHF
CDR3 DNA: TGTGCCAGCAGGCCCGGGTCAAATTCACCCCTCCACTTT

D gene: .
J gene: TRBJ1-1
V gene: TRBV4-2
clone size: .
CDR3 protein: CASSQVSTGNTEAFF
CDR3 DNA: TGTGCCAGCAGCCAAGTTTCGACAGGGAACACTGAAGCTTTCTTT

D gene: TRBD1
J gene: TRBJ2-5
V gene: TRBV6-1
clone size: once
CDR3 protein: CASRSGQGAEETQYF
CDR3 DNA: TGTGCCAGCAGGTCGGGACAGGGGGCTGAGGAGACCCAGTACTTC

D gene: .
J gene: TRBJ1-2
V gene: TRBV7-9
clone size: .
CDR3 protein: CASSLQGNYGYTF
CDR3 DNA: TGTGCCAGCAGCTTACAGGGTAACTATGGCTACACCTTC

D gene: .
J gene: TRBJ2-7
V gene: TRBV27
clone size: .
CDR3 protein: CASSSRGGSYEQYF
CDR3 DNA: TGTGCCAGCAGTTCTCGGGGAGGCAGTTACGAGCAGTACTTC

D gene: TRBD1
J gene: TRBJ1-5
V gene: TRBV6-6
clone size: .
CDR3 protein: CASSSGTGGSQPQHF
CDR3 DNA: TGTGCCAGCAGTTCCGGGACAGGGGGATCTCAGCCCCAGCATTTT

D gene: TRBD1
J gene: TRBJ2-7
V gene: TRBV25-1
clone size: .
CDR3 protein: CATQTGVLYEQYF
CDR3 DNA: TGTGCAACTCAGACAGGGGTTCTTTACGAGCAGTACTTC

D gene: TRBD1
J gene: TRBJ1-1
V gene: TRBV29-1
clone size: .
CDR3 protein: CSGRQGSGTEAFF
CDR3 DNA: TGCAGCGGGCGACAGGGTTCGGGCACTGAAGCTTTCTTT

D gene: .
J gene: TRBJ1-3
V gene: TRBV14
clone size: .
CDR3 protein: CASSPPSGNTIYF
CDR3 DNA: TGTGCCAGCAGCCCTCCCTCTGGAAACACCATATATTTT

D gene: TRBD2
J gene: TRBJ2-3
V gene: TRBV10-1
clone size: few
CDR3 protein: CASSKTSGGSTDTQYF
CDR3 DNA: TGCGCCAGCAGTAAGACTAGCGGGGGCTCGACAGATACGCAGTATTTT

D gene: TRBD2
J gene: TRBJ2-5
V gene: TRBV4-2
clone size: .
CDR3 protein: CASSQDSSGGARETQYF
CDR3 DNA: TGTGCCAGCAGCCAAGATAGTAGCGGGGGGGCGCGAGAGACCCAGTACTTC

D gene: TRBD1
J gene: TRBJ1-2
V gene: TRBV5-4
clone size: .
CDR3 protein: CASTRGGNYGYTF
CDR3 DNA: TGTGCCAGCACGCGAGGGGGCAACTATGGCTACACCTTC

D gene: .
J gene: TRBJ2-5
V gene: TRBV11-2
clone size: .
CDR3 protein: CASSLGRRETQYF
CDR3 DNA: TGTGCCAGCAGCTTAGGTCGGAGAGAGACCCAGTACTTC

D gene: TRBD1
J gene: TRBJ1-2
V gene: TRBV7-2
clone size: .
CDR3 protein: CASSKGQGRGYTF
CDR3 DNA: TGTGCCAGCAGCAAAGGACAGGGTCGTGGCTACACCTTC

D gene: TRBD1
J gene: TRBJ1-4
V gene: TRBV9
clone size: .
CDR3 protein: CASSSQGAREKLFF
CDR3 DNA: TGTGCCAGCAGCTCCCAGGGGGCGCGGGAAAAACTGTTTTTT

D gene: TRBD1
J gene: TRBJ2-1
V gene: TRBV7-2
clone size: few
CDR3 protein: CASSWAGGPYNEQFF
CDR3 DNA: TGTGCCAGCAGCTGGGCAGGGGGACCCTACAATGAGCAGTTCTTC

D gene: .
J gene: TRBJ1-3
V gene: TRBV6-1
clone size: .
CDR3 protein: CASLQGHSGNTIYF
CDR3 DNA: TGTGCCAGCCTACAGGGCCACTCTGGAAACACCATATATTTT

D gene: .
J gene: TRBJ2-5
V gene: TRBV2
clone size: .
CDR3 protein: CASSGGASETQYF
CDR3 DNA: TGTGCCAGCAGTGGAGGAGCGAGTGAGACCCAGTACTTC

D gene: .
J gene: TRBJ1-4
V gene: TRBV7-3
clone size: .
CDR3 protein: CASSFRQGEKLFF
CDR3 DNA: TGTGCCAGCAGCTTCCGGCAGGGAGAAAAACTGTTTTTT

D gene: .
J gene: TRBJ2-7
V gene: TRBV20-1
clone size: .
CDR3 protein: CSVQGTYEQYF
CDR3 DNA: TGCAGTGTACAGGGAACCTACGAGCAGTACTTC

D gene: .
J gene: TRBJ1-1
V gene: TRBV5-1
clone size: once
CDR3 protein: CASSLGGRRTEAFF
CDR3 DNA: TGCGCCAGCAGCTTGGGAGGGCGACGAACTGAAGCTTTCTTT

D gene: .
J gene: TRBJ1-3
V gene: TRBV10-3
clone size: .
CDR3 protein: CAISTGTGNTIYF
CDR3 DNA: TGTGCCATCAGTACAGGGACGGGAAACACCATATATTTT

D gene: TRBD2
J gene: TRBJ2-7
V gene: TRBV28
clone size: .
CDR3 protein: CASSSAAGGPWHEQYF
CDR3 DNA: TGTGCCAGCAGTTCCGCGGCGGGAGGGCCCTGGCACGAGCAGTACTTC

D gene: TRBD2
J gene: TRBJ2-1
V gene: TRBV4-1
clone size: once
CDR3 protein: CASSQERTSPYNEQFF
CDR3 DNA: TGCGCCAGCAGCCAAGAAAGGACTAGTCCCTACAATGAGCAGTTCTTC